A single sample gave rise to the 9 T cell receptor beta chains below, sequenced in a study of T-cell reconstitution after alpha-beta-depleted transplantation in children. Using unique molecular identifiers, the investigators prepared the TCRbeta library. From the PCR reads, TCRdb called clonotypes with MiXCR, one entry per CDR3 protein. The sample lists about 480,000 distinct CDR3 sequences; roughly an eighth were seen once. The sample here was PBMCs from the stem cell graft donor, taken from the stem cell graft. The source is a human donor who donated a stem cell graft to a child with combined immunodeficiency.

The chain is built from TRBV12-3 or TRBV12-4 and TRBJ2-3; TRBD1 might be the D (5 bases). Trimming removed 5 bases at V and 2 bases at J, with 17 bases between. The CDR3 covers 16 residues. CDR3 sequence (DNA): TGTGCCAGCAGTCCTCGAGACAGCGATGACACAGATACGCAGTATTTT. Translated: CASSPRDSDDTDTQYF.

The chain couples TRBV19 to TRBJ2-7, with D hard to call. Deletions cut 0 bases from V and 2 bases from J, with 5 bases between. Germline CDR1 and CDR2: LNHDA and SQIVND (reference sequence). The CDR3 covers 13 residues. CDR3 sequence (DNA): TGTGCCAGTAGTATAGACCAGGCCTACGAGCAGTACTTC. Translation: CASSIDQAYEQYF.

This clonotype was seen a few times. The chain carries TRBV4-3 and TRBJ1-1, with D uncertain. From germline, CDR1 is LGHNA and CDR2 YSLEER. V lost 2 bases and J lost 0, with 7 bases in between. The CDR3 covers 14 residues. CDR3 loop: CASSQQTLNTEAFF. The DNA of the CDR3 is TGCGCCAGCAGCCAACAGACTCTGAACACTGAAGCTTTCTTT.

Ten or more counts support this clonotype. This chain uses TRBV25-1 with TRBJ1-4; D gene unclear. Germline V gene sequence: CDR1 MGHDK, CDR2 SYGVNS. The CDR3 contains 12 residues. V lost 7 bases, J lost 7 bases, and 10 bases lay in between. CDR3 sequence: CASNGSGEKLFF. CDR3 sequence (DNA): TGTGCCAGCAACGGGAGTGGTGAAAAACTGTTTTTT.

The gene calls are TRBV11-2 and TRBJ2-2; D remains ambiguous. V was clipped by 1 base and J by 0 bases, with 12 bases between them. Germline V gene data show CDR1 as SGHAT and CDR2 as FQNNGV. The CDR3 is 17 residues long. The chain's CDR3 is CASSLVSSLANTGELFF. The CDR3 DNA reads as TGTGCCAGCAGCTTAGTATCTAGTCTTGCGAACACCGGGGAGCTGTTTTTT.

This sequence joins TRBV7-2 and TRBJ1-4; possible D gene TRBD1, 5 bases. The germline CDR1 and CDR2 sequences are SGHTA and FQGNSA. V shed 2 bases and J shed 8 bases, with 18 bases lying between them. The CDR3 loop spans 16 amino acids. This CDR3 is CASSLTGRRAGEKLFF. The CDR3 bases are TGTGCCAGCAGCTTAACGGGACGCCGAGCGGGGGAAAAACTGTTTTTT.

This sequence joins TRBV6-5 and TRBJ2-1; D unclear. In germline, CDR1 is MNHEY, CDR2 SVGAGI. V was cut by 2 bases and J by 0 bases, with 11 bases left in between. The CDR3 length is 16 residues. The CDR3: CASSYGPYNSYNEQFF. CDR3 nucleotides: TGTGCCAGCAGTTACGGGCCGTACAACTCCTACAATGAGCAGTTCTTC.

This CDR3 reads CASSPGLALADTQYF. Written as DNA, the CDR3 is TGTGCCAGCAGCCCCGGACTAGCTCTCGCAGATACGCAGTATTTT. V gene TRBV7-3 combines with J gene TRBJ2-3, with 8 bases that match TRBD2. Germline trimming cut 5 bases from V and 4 bases from J; bases unmatched to any gene: 8. The CDR3 is 15 amino acids. Germline V gives CDR1 SGHTA, CDR2 FQGTGA. The full variable domain, in which reference TRBV7-3 and TRBJ2-3 provide the parts outside the CDR3, is GAGVSQTPSNKVTEKGKYVELRCDPISGHTALYWYRQSLGQGPEFLIYFQGTGAADDSGLPNDRFFAVRPEGSVSTLKIQRTERGDSAVYLCASSPGLALADTQYFGPGTRLTVL.

This chain connects TRBV5-1 to TRBJ2-2, with TRBD1 as a possible D gene (5 bases). V lost 4 bases and J lost 2, with 18 bases in between. CDR1 is SGHRS, CDR2 YFSETQ, per germline. The CDR3 loop spans 17 amino acids. DNA for the CDR3: TGCGCCAGCAGCCTAACGTCGACAGTAATAAACACCGGGGAGCTGTTTTTT. Translation: CASSLTSTVINTGELFF.